A single sample gave rise to the 20 T cell receptor beta chains below, sequenced in a study of neurological immune-mediated disorders. TCRdb re-analysed the 5' RACE reads in MiXCR, keeping a single row per CDR3 protein. The table has tens of thousands of distinct CDR3 sequences, roughly 2.5% seen once; the top ten hold approximately 2.3%. Material for sequencing was PBMCs. These receptors originate from a man over 45 with multiple sclerosis.

This clonotype came up many times. Here the CDR3 reads CSVAPQGAVDGYTF. In DNA form, the CDR3 reads TGCAGCGTTGCCCCACAGGGGGCGGTGGATGGCTACACCTTC. The V and J genes are TRBV29-1 and TRBJ1-2, with 9 bases matching TRBD1. Per the germline V gene, CDR1 is SQVTM and CDR2 is ANQGSEA. The trim removed 4 bases at V and 6 bases at J, leaving 9 bases unmatched. This CDR3 has 14 amino acids.

This clonotype was recorded at least ten times. This chain uses TRBV20-1 with TRBJ2-5, with D tentatively TRBD1 (7 bases). The CDR3 runs to 14 residues. Trimming left V 2 bases short and J 5 bases short, with 15 bases between. CDR1 DFQATT and CDR2 SNEGSKA come from the germline V gene (reference sequence). Here the CDR3 reads CSARPRGAWETQYF. CDR3 coding DNA: TGCAGTGCTAGACCCAGGGGGGCCTGGGAGACCCAGTACTTC.

This clonotype was observed at least ten times. The rearrangement links TRBV28 to TRBJ2-2; tentative D call: TRBD1 (6 bases). Looked up from germline, CDR1 is MDHEN and CDR2 is SYDVKM. CDR3 length: 14 residues. Trimming took 7 bases from V and 4 from J, leaving 13 bases between them. CDR3 amino acids: CASTPRQATGELFF. The CDR3 coding sequence is TGTGCCAGCACCCCCCGACAGGCCACCGGGGAGCTGTTTTTT.

There are a few counts of this clonotype. This chain uses TRBV7-2 with TRBJ2-6; D unclear. The CDR3 is 15 residues long. Germline lookup yields CDR1 SGHTA and CDR2 FQGNSA. V shed 3 bases and J shed 1 base, with 7 bases lying between them. DNA for the CDR3: TGTGCCAGCAGCTTGGATCAATCTGGGGCCAACGTCCTGACTTTC. This gives the protein CASSLDQSGANVLTF.

At least ten counts were recorded for this clonotype. The chain uses TRBV20-1 and TRBJ1-1; D unresolved. Trimming removed 6 bases from V and 1 base from J, with 6 bases in between. CDR1 and CDR2 from the germline V gene are DFQATT and SNEGSKA (reference sequence). The CDR3 covers 11 residues. In DNA, the CDR3 is TGCAGTGCCCCTCGGAACACTGAAGCTTTCTTT. As protein: CSAPRNTEAFF.

There are many counts of this clonotype. V gene TRBV27 combines with J gene TRBJ1-6; 7 positions agree with TRBD1. After removal of 5 bases from V and 10 bases from J, the junction contained 8 bases not matched to a gene. Germline V gene lookup returns CDR1 MNHEY and CDR2 SMNVEV (reference sequence). The CDR3 spans 14 residues. The CDR3 nucleotides are TGTGCCAGCAGTATCAGACAGGGAGAATCACCCCTCCACTTT. Amino acid sequence: CASSIRQGESPLHF.

At least ten counts were recorded for this clonotype. A read error may account for a junction end that differs from germline. J is TRBJ1-5 and V is TRBV20-1, with D uncertain. CDR3 length: 18 residues. CDR1 and CDR2 from the germline V gene are DFQATT and SNEGSKA (reference sequence). The CDR3 nucleotides read TGCAGTGCTAGTCGCGGAACCCCTGGCGCCTATAGCAATCAGCCCCAGAATTTT. It encodes CSASRGTPGAYSNQPQNF.

The sample holds many counts of this clonotype. The chain uses TRBV20-1 and TRBJ2-3, with 10 nucleotides matching TRBD2. The CDR3 runs to 14 residues. J gave up 2 bases and V 4 bases, and 3 bases lay outside the gene matches. Germline CDR1 and CDR2: DFQATT and SNEGSKA (reference sequence). For the CDR3, the DNA is TGCAGTGCTACTAGCGGGGGCGCCACAGATACGCAGTATTTT. This codes for CSATSGGATDTQYF.

This clonotype was observed at least ten times. The rearrangement joins TRBV20-1 to TRBJ1-2; D is unresolved. CDR3 length equals 12 residues. Germline values: CDR1 DFQATT, CDR2 SNEGSKA (reference sequence). The V end was cut by 1 base, the J end by 8 bases, with 11 bases between. CDR3 in DNA: TGCAGTGCTAGAGGTCAGCTGTTCGGCTACACCTTC. Translating it yields CSARGQLFGYTF.

This clonotype was counted at least ten times. This chain links TRBV7-2 with TRBJ2-5; 7 bases align to TRBD2. The V and J ends lost 2 bases and 4 bases, in that order; junction bases with no gene match: 10. Germline V gene lookup returns CDR1 SGHTA and CDR2 FQGNSA. The CDR3 contains 16 residues. The CDR3 DNA follows: TGTGCCAGCAGCTTAATCGGCGGGGGAGGGGTAGAGACCCAGTACTTC. Protein sequence: CASSLIGGGGVETQYF.

This clonotype was counted many times. This sequence joins TRBV20-1 and TRBJ1-4; 8 nucleotides line up with TRBD1. Germline V gene sequence: CDR1 DFQATT, CDR2 SNEGSKA (reference sequence). After removal of 1 base from V and 3 bases from J, the junction contained 4 bases not matched to a gene. This CDR3 region has 15 residues. CDR3 DNA sequence: TGCAGTGCTAGAGGCCGACAGGGGCCTAATGAAAAACTGTTTTTT. Protein: CSARGRQGPNEKLFF.

This clonotype was seen repeatedly, ten times or more. This chain links TRBV11-2 with TRBJ2-4; D is uncertain. Deletions cut 4 bases from V and 0 bases from J, with 7 bases between. CDR1 is SGHAT and CDR2 is FQNNGV in the germline V gene. The CDR3 totals 14 residues. The CDR3 DNA follows: TGTGCCAGCAGCTCCAGGATAGCCAAAAACATTCAGTACTTC. As protein: CASSSRIAKNIQYF.

This clonotype was observed at least ten times. CDR3 bases: TGTGCCAGCAGCCAAGTAGGGGGCCCCAATCAGCCCCAGCATTTT. This encodes CASSQVGGPNQPQHF. This chain uses TRBV2 with TRBJ1-5; 7 positions agree with TRBD1. CDR1 SNHLY and CDR2 FYNNEI come from the germline V gene. The V segment lost 6 bases and the J segment 3 bases; nucleotides outside the gene matches: 8. The CDR3 has 15 residues.

This clonotype showed up many times. V usage is TRBV2 and J usage is TRBJ1-3, with TRBD1 as a possible D gene (6 bases). V lost 10 bases, J lost 2 bases, and 21 bases lay in between. The CDR3 contains 16 residues. Germline CDR1 SNHLY, CDR2 FYNNEI. CDR3 bases: TGTGCCACTAGGCTCGACAGGACAGTGGCTGGAAACACCATATATTTT. Residues: CATRLDRTVAGNTIYF.

This clonotype was observed many times. The chain uses TRBV7-2 and TRBJ2-7; D is unresolved. This CDR3 comprises 12 residues. Germline-derived CDR1 and CDR2 are SGHTA and FQGNSA. V lost 5 bases and J lost 6, with 11 bases in between. The CDR3 region is CASSLSPAEQYF. The CDR3 DNA reads as TGTGCCAGCAGCCTTAGTCCTGCCGAGCAGTACTTC.

Many counts were recorded for this clonotype. V and J are TRBV20-1 and TRBJ2-3; D not resolved. From germline, CDR1 is DFQATT and CDR2 SNEGSKA (reference sequence). The CDR3 has 10 residues. Trimming shortened V by 8 bases and J by 1 base, and 4 bases separated the two germline ends. The chain's CDR3 is CSTGTDTQYF. The CDR3 nucleotides read TGCAGTACCGGCACAGATACGCAGTATTTT.

This clonotype was seen ten or more times. The V and J genes are TRBV2 and TRBJ1-3; D not resolved. The CDR3 runs to 12 residues. V lost 6 bases and J lost 3, with 6 bases in between. Germline CDR1 SNHLY, CDR2 FYNNEI. The CDR3 region is CASRDRGNTIYF. CDR3 nucleotides: TGTGCCAGCAGGGACCGTGGAAACACCATATATTTT.

This clonotype was observed many times. The rearrangement joins TRBV12-3 or TRBV12-4 to TRBJ2-3; possible D gene TRBD2, 7 bases. V was cut by 3 bases and J by 2 bases, with 24 bases left in between. The CDR3 sequence is 19 residues long. Here the CDR3 DNA reads TGTGCCAGCAGTTTCATCCCCGCGATGGCGGGGGCCAACACAGATACGCAGTATTTT. Translation: CASSFIPAMAGANTDTQYF.

This clonotype was counted ten times or more. The chain has TRBV7-9 and TRBJ1-6; the D is unclear. CDR1 SEHNR and CDR2 FQNEAQ come from the germline V gene (reference sequence). The CDR3 consists of 12 residues. Deletions cut 5 bases from V and 8 bases from J, with 7 bases between. The DNA of the CDR3 is TGTGCCAGCAGCACTCCCGATTCACCCCTCCACTTT. Residues: CASSTPDSPLHF.

V is TRBV18 and J is TRBJ2-5, with 7 positions matching TRBD1. V shed 4 bases and J 0 bases; nucleotides not matched to a gene: 5. Germline loops: CDR1 KGHSH, CDR2 LQKENI. This CDR3 spans 15 amino acids. The CDR3 DNA reads as TGTGCCAGCTCACTGCGACAGGGTGACCAAGAGACCCAGTACTTC. It yields the protein CASSLRQGDQETQYF. The whole variable domain, filled in from reference TRBV18 and TRBJ2-5, reads NAGVMQNPRHLVRRRGQEARLRCSPMKGHSHVYWYRQLPEEGLKFMVYLQKENIIDESGMPKERFSAEFPKEGPSILRIQQVVRGDSAAYFCASSLRQGDQETQYFGPGTRLLVL.